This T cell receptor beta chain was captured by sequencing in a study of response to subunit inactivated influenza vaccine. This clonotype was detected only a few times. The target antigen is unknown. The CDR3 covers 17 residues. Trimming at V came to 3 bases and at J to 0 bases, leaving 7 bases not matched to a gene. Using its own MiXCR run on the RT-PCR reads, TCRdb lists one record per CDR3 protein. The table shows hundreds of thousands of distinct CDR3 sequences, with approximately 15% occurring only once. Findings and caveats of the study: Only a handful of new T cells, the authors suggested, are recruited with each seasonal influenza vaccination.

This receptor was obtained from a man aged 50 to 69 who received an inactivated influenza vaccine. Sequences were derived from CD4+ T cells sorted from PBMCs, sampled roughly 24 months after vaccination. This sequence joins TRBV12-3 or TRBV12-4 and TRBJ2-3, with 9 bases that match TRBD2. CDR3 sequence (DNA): TGTGCCAGCAGTTTGAGGCTAGCGGGGAAAAGCACAGATACGCAGTATTTT. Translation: CASSLRLAGKSTDTQYF.